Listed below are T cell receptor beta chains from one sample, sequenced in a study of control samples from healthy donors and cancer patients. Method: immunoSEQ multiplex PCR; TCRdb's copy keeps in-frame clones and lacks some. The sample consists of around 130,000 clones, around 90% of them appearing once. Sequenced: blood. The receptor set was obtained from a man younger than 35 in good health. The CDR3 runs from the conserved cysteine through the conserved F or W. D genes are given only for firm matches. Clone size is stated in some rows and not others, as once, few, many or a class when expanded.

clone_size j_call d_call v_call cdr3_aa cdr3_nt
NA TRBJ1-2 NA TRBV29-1 CSVAGTGRYTF TGCAGCGTTGCCGGGACTGGTCGCTACACCTTC
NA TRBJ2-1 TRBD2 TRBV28 CASLLAGPYNEQFF TGTGCCAGCCTATTAGCGGGACCATACAATGAGCAGTTCTTC
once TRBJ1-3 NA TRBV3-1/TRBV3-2 CASSSRQPSGNTIYF TGTGCCAGCAGCTCGCGACAGCCCTCTGGAAACACCATATATTTT
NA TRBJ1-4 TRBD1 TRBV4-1 CASSQLLPRTGGKIEKLFF TGCGCCAGCAGCCAACTCCTTCCCAGGACAGGGGGTAAAATTGAAAAACTGTTTTTT
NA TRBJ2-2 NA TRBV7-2 CASSLVTMAAQYGELFF TGTGCCAGCAGCTTAGTCACCATGGCAGCACAGTACGGGGAGCTGTTTTTT
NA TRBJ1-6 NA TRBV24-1 CATSASGYSPLHF TGTGCCACCAGTGCGTCAGGGTATTCACCCCTCCACTTT
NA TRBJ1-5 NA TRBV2 CASMGNSNQPQHF TGTGCCAGCATGGGGAATAGCAATCAGCCCCAGCATTTT
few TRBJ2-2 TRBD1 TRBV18 CASSPGTGGANTGELFF TGTGCCAGCTCTCCCGGGACAGGGGGCGCGAACACCGGGGAGCTGTTTTTT
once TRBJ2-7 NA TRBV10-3 CAISGNGVGEQYF TGTGCCATCAGTGGGAACGGCGTAGGCGAGCAGTACTTC
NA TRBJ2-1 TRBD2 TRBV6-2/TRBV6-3 CASSYVGLAAHTYNEQFF TGTGCCAGCAGTTACGTCGGACTAGCGGCCCATACCTACAATGAGCAGTTCTTC
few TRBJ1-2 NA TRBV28 CASSASDYGYTF TGTGCCAGCAGTGCGAGTGACTATGGCTACACCTTC
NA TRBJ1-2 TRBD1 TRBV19 CASSVDRGDGYTF TGTGCCAGTAGCGTGGACAGGGGAGATGGCTACACCTTC
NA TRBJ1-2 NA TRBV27 CASSPKQGGYGYTF TGTGCCAGCAGTCCCAAACAGGGAGGCTATGGCTACACCTTC
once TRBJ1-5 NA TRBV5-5 CASSFGFQGNQPQHF TGTGCCAGCAGCTTTGGTTTTCAGGGCAATCAGCCCCAGCATTTT
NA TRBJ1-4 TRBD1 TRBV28 CASSGAGQGVEKLFF TGTGCCAGCAGTGGGGCGGGACAGGGGGTTGAAAAACTGTTTTTT
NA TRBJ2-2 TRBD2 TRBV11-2 CASSLLAGGGTGELFF TGTGCCAGCAGTCTACTAGCGGGAGGCGGCACCGGGGAGCTGTTTTTT
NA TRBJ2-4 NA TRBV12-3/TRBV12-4 CASSRQENIQYF TGTGCCAGCAGTAGACAGGAAAACATTCAGTACTTC
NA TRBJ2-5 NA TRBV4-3 CASSQAGAQAGETQYF TGCGCCAGCAGCCAAGCGGGGGCGCAAGCCGGGGAGACCCAGTACTTC
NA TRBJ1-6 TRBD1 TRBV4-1 CASSQNRAGTDRSPLHF TGCGCCAGCAGCCAAAACCGGGCCGGGACAGATCGATCACCCCTCCACTTT
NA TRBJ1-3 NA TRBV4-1 CASSQEDSSISGNTIYF TGCGCCAGCAGCCAGGAAGACAGTTCAATCTCTGGAAACACCATATATTTT
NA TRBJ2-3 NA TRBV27 CASSLWGGVGTDTQYF TGTGCCAGCAGTTTATGGGGGGGCGTCGGCACAGATACGCAGTATTTT
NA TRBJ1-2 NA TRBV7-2 CASSFAGGGADYGYTF TGTGCCAGCAGCTTCGCGGGGGGGGGCGCCGACTATGGCTACACCTTC
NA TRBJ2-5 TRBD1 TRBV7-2 CASSPSSQGAWETQYF TGTGCCAGCAGCCCAAGTTCGCAGGGGGCTTGGGAGACCCAGTACTTC
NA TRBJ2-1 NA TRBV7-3 CASSPLASGLEQFF TGTGCCAGCAGCCCCCTAGCGTCGGGGCTTGAGCAGTTCTTC
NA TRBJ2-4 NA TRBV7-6 CASSPTPPGQLAKNIQYF TGTGCCAGCAGCCCAACCCCACCGGGACAACTAGCCAAAAACATTCAGTACTTC
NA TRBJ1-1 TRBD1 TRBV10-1 CASRQGLNTEAFF TGCGCCAGCAGACAGGGGTTGAACACTGAAGCTTTCTTT
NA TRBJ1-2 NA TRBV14 CASSQVTGMYGYTF TGTGCCAGCAGCCAAGTAACAGGGATGTATGGCTACACCTTC
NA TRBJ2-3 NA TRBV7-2 CASSYWGASTDTQYF TGTGCCAGCAGCTACTGGGGGGCAAGCACAGATACGCAGTATTTT
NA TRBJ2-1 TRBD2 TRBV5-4 CASSPGTSGSYNEQFF TGTGCCAGCAGCCCCGGGACTAGCGGTTCCTACAATGAGCAGTTCTTC
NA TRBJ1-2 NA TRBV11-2 CASSPVLDYGYTF TGTGCCAGCAGCCCGGTACTTGACTATGGCTACACCTTC
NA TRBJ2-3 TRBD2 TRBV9 CASSVGDSGVSDTQYF TGTGCCAGCAGCGTAGGGGATAGCGGGGTATCAGATACGCAGTATTTT
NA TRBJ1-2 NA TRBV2 CASINTGRYGYTF TGTGCCAGCATCAACACCGGGCGGTATGGCTACACCTTC
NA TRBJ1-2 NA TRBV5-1 CASSLVSPGLNYGYTF TGCGCCAGCAGCTTGGTTAGTCCGGGACTAAACTATGGCTACACCTTC
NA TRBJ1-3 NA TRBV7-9 CASSRGVSGNTIYF TGTGCCAGCAGCAGAGGGGTATCTGGAAACACCATATATTTT
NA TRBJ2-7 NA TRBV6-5 CASRGVDRYEQYF TGTGCCAGCAGGGGGGTTGACAGGTACGAGCAGTACTTC
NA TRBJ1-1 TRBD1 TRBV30 CAWSVGQGSPEAFF TGTGCCTGGAGTGTCGGACAGGGGTCCCCTGAAGCTTTCTTT
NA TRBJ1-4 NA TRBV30 CAWSVPGGADEKLFF TGTGCCTGGAGTGTACCGGGGGGGGCGGACGAAAAACTGTTTTTT
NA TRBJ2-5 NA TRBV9 CASSVDSGRGETQYF TGTGCCAGCAGCGTAGACTCGGGACGAGGTGAGACCCAGTACTTC
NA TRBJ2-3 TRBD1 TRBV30 CAWGSGTGGTDTQYF TGTGCCTGGGGGTCGGGGACAGGGGGGACAGATACGCAGTATTTT
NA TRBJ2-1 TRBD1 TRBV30 CAWSVGGGRYNEQFF TGTGCCTGGAGTGTAGGGGGCGGACGGTACAATGAGCAGTTCTTC
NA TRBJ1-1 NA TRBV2 CASSDWGQMNTEAFF TGTGCCAGCAGTGACTGGGGACAAATGAACACTGAAGCTTTCTTT
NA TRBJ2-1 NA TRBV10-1 CASSSGPRNEQFF TGCGCCAGCAGTAGCGGTCCCCGGAATGAGCAGTTCTTC
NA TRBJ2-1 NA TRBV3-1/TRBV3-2 CASSQSSGSSYNEQFF TGTGCCAGCAGCCAGAGCTCGGGGAGCTCCTACAATGAGCAGTTCTTC
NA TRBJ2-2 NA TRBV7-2 CASSLFPPPLNTGELFF TGTGCCAGCAGCTTATTTCCGCCTCCTCTTAACACCGGGGAGCTGTTTTTT
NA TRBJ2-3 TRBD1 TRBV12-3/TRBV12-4 CASSLQGDTQYF TGTGCCAGCAGTCTACAGGGGGATACGCAGTATTTT
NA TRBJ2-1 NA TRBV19 CASSIGGGIDNEQFF TGTGCCAGTAGTATTGGAGGGGGCATCGACAATGAGCAGTTCTTC
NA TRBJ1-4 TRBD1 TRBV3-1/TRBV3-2 CASSPDRGHEKLFF TGTGCCAGCAGCCCTGACAGGGGGCACGAAAAACTGTTTTTT
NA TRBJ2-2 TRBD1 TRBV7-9 CASSSPGQLYTGELFF TGTGCCAGCAGCTCGCCGGGACAGCTTTACACCGGGGAGCTGTTTTTT
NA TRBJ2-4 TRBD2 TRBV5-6 CASSPDPGGLLAKNIQYF TGTGCCAGCAGTCCTGACCCGGGAGGACTCCTAGCCAAAAACATTCAGTACTTC
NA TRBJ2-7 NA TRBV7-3 CASSLSPGFSYEQYF TGTGCCAGCAGCTTAAGTCCGGGATTCTCCTACGAGCAGTACTTC
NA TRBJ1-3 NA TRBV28 CASSPGRSGNTIYF TGTGCCAGCAGTCCGGGGCGCTCTGGAAACACCATATATTTT
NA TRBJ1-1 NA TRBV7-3 CASSTGGGTEAFF TGTGCCAGCAGCACCGGAGGTGGCACTGAAGCTTTCTTT
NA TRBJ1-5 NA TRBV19 CASSIIGGGQPQHF TGTGCCAGTAGTATTATCGGGGGCGGGCAGCCCCAGCATTTT
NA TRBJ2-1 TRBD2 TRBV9 CASSVAAGTSGRVYNEQFF TGTGCCAGCAGCGTAGCGGCCGGGACTAGCGGGAGGGTCTACAATGAGCAGTTCTTC
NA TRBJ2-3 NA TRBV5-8 CASSLQGPDTQYF TGTGCCAGCAGCTTACAGGGTCCAGATACGCAGTATTTT
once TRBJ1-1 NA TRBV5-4 CASKTDGNTEAFF TGTGCCAGCAAGACTGACGGGAACACTGAAGCTTTCTTT
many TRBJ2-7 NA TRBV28 CASGDLYEQYF TGTGCCAGCGGAGACCTCTACGAGCAGTACTTC
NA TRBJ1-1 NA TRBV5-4 CASSLTRNTEAFF TGTGCCAGCAGCTTGACAAGGAACACTGAAGCTTTCTTT